This TCR beta chain derives from a study of blood T cell repertoires in COVID-19. Study in general: The origin of the acute and convalescent COVID-19 samples was the United States, Italy and Spain. T cells, B-cell-depleted T cells, or PBMCs supplied cDNA or gDNA.

Original methodology: Amplification from reference gene primers served as the basis for estimated nucleated cell counts. Data came from immunoSEQ multiplex PCR; TCRdb stores just in-frame clones and leaves some out. That table is the source of V, J and clone size, and D and trimming were worked out from the DNA. The sample shows over 120,000 clones, 70% to 85% of them seen only once. The V end was cut by 3 bases, the J end by 1 base, with 9 bases between. The germline V gene has CDR1 LNHDA and CDR2 SQIVND (reference sequence). The CDR3 consists of 14 residues. The receptor comes from a man aged 60 to 69 with active or convalescent COVID-19. The specimen sequenced was peripheral blood. The genes are TRBV19 and TRBJ1-1; the D is unclear. CDR3 sequence: CASSIGRQNTEAFF. The CDR3 region has the DNA TGTGCCAGTAGTATTGGTCGACAGAACACTGAAGCTTTCTTT.